The clone carrying this T cell receptor beta chain was recorded many times. Its target is unknown. One end of the junction fails to match germline, which may point to a read error. This record comes from a study of spatial heterogeneity in lung cancer. Time point indicated: sample taken at primary tumor resection. The input material, whole RNA from tumor, nontumor lung or frozen PBMC, was sequenced unsorted. Using its own MiXCR run on the 5' RACE reads, TCRdb lists one record per CDR3 protein. Seen here are fewer than 20,000 distinct CDR3 sequences, about 7% observed once, and the top ten hold 20% to 25%. Whole-study findings and limits: Tumor mutation count correlated with how many alpha and beta TCRs expanded intratumorally. Nonsynonymous mutations, ubiquitous and regional, were tracked respectively by counts of ubiquitous and regional expanded TCRs. It was estimated that coverage of tumor T cells reached 6.5% to 8% for alpha chains and 13% for beta chains.

The CDR3 covers 16 residues. CDR1 SEHNR and CDR2 FQNEAQ come from the germline V gene (reference sequence). This TCR derives from a female donor with early-stage non-small cell lung cancer. The chain is built from TRBV7-9 and TRBJ2-7; 8 bases line up with TRBD1. Material: lung tumor tissue, obtained at surgery. The CDR3 spells CASNLLPQGATYEQYF. For the CDR3, the DNA is TGTGCCAGCAACTTACTCCCGCAGGGGGCAACCTACGAGCAGTACTTC.